The clone carrying this T cell receptor beta chain has just one count. The record originates from a study of glioma-infiltrating T cells after dendritic cell vaccination. Looking at the study overall: Samples are from glioblastoma patients in Phase I and II dendritic cell vaccine trials. Autologous tumor lysate-pulsed dendritic cell vaccination was given between the early 2000s and the early 2010s. Patients received three intradermal dendritic cell vaccine injections at biweekly intervals.

The J segment lost 0 bases and the V segment lost 2 bases, leaving 2 bases of the junction unmatched. The CDR3 is made up of 16 amino acids. The germline V gene has CDR1 SGHTA and CDR2 FQGNSA. The PCR used 60 V beta and 13 J beta primers. Using immunoSEQ multiplex PCR, the repertoire was profiled, and TCRdb retains in-frame clones only, with some absent. The sample has tens of thousands of clones; almost 85% are singletons. The receptor comes from a human donor with glioblastoma. The specimen comprised blood, sampled before dendritic cell vaccination. The J gene is TRBJ1-4, the V gene TRBV7-2; 8 bases are shared with TRBD1. In DNA form, the CDR3 reads TGTGCCAGCAGCTTAACAGGGGGAGCAACTAATGAAAAACTGTTTTTT. The encoded protein is CASSLTGGATNEKLFF.